This is a list of T cell receptor beta chains from one sample in a study of T cells and copy number aberrations in small-cell lung cancer. Using immunoSEQ multiplex PCR, the repertoire was profiled, and TCRdb retains in-frame clones only, with some absent. Of 500 or so clones listed, approximately 80% are singletons. The source material was tumor tissue. The source is a man aged 55 to 70 with small cell lung cancer. Each CDR3 is given without its conserved first and last residue. The D gene is left open where the match is weak.

>TRBJ2-5|NA|TRBV7-9
ASSLGYREMETQY
>TRBJ1-4|NA|TRBV18
ASSPTRGGEKLF
>TRBJ2-7|NA|TRBV2
ASKKVRDYEQY
>TRBJ1-5|NA|TRBV7-9
ASSSGGAGQPQH
>TRBJ2-1|TRBD1|TRBV10-2
ASSEFRGLDEQF
>TRBJ2-3|NA|TRBV29-1
SVDKGSDTQY
>TRBJ1-1|NA|TRBV6-6
ASRGIVDTEAF
>TRBJ1-5|NA|TRBV2
ASSDSGGMVSNQPQH
>TRBJ2-1|NA|TRBV10-3
AISELEGYNEQF
>TRBJ1-2|NA|TRBV20-1
SASLYGYT
>TRBJ2-7|NA|TRBV28
ASSRDSTYVSEQY
>TRBJ1-2|NA|TRBV7-9
ASSLPGQENYGYT
>TRBJ2-7|TRBD2|TRBV27
ASWKWGGEQY
>TRBJ2-1|NA|TRBV5-1
ASSSQAASEQF
>TRBJ1-5|NA|TRBV27
ASSNRLGQPQH
>TRBJ1-1|TRBD1|TRBV7-8
ASSLWTGGAEAF
>TRBJ1-4|NA|TRBV30
AWTKGRATEKLF
>TRBJ1-1|NA|TRBV18
ASSPFQGSRDTEAF
>TRBJ2-3|NA|TRBV9
ASSVERLADTQY
>TRBJ2-5|NA|TRBV29-1
SPGTYETQY
>TRBJ1-1|NA|TRBV10-2
ASSDQGRDGAF
>TRBJ2-7|NA|TRBV21-1
ASSSGTASPSYEQY
>TRBJ2-7|NA|TRBV10-2
ASGRARGYEQY
>TRBJ2-7|TRBD2|TRBV6-1
ASNERIAGVYEQY
>TRBJ1-2|TRBD1|TRBV28
ASSPTGVGYGYT
>TRBJ2-2|NA|TRBV4-2
ASSQDPPHRTKNTGELF
>TRBJ1-1|NA|TRBV19
ASSDRLNTEAF
>TRBJ2-3|NA|TRBV11-2
ASSLGGWGSTDTQY
>TRBJ1-5|TRBD1|TRBV6-5
ASSSGRGPGQPQH
>TRBJ2-1|TRBD2|TRBV7-8
ASSHWDYLNNEQF
>TRBJ1-2|TRBD1|TRBV6-6
ASSLDRGRSNGYT
>TRBJ2-2|NA|TRBV19
ASSTPGELF
>TRBJ2-1|TRBD2|TRBV7-2
ASSLGSGGYNEQF
>TRBJ1-1|TRBD1|TRBV5-1
ASSFDRDTEAF
>TRBJ2-7|NA|TRBV29-1
SALTGTASYEQY
>TRBJ1-1|NA|TRBV19
ASSIGPFINTEAF
>TRBJ1-1|NA|TRBV7-3
ASGGGNTEAF
>TRBJ2-4|NA|TRBV28
ASSNLAARAKNIQY
>TRBJ2-4|TRBD2|TRBV9
ASSVGLAGPGENIQY
>TRBJ2-5|TRBD1|TRBV5-4
ASSSGTAQETQY
>TRBJ2-7|NA|TRBV28
ASFQSASYEQY
>TRBJ2-1|TRBD2|TRBV4-1
ASSQGTSGGYNEQF
>TRBJ2-3|NA|TRBV4-2
ASSQATSTDTQY
>TRBJ2-7|NA|TRBV6-1
ASSSGVVPYEQY
>TRBJ2-3|NA|TRBV29-1
SSSTSGSTDTQY
>TRBJ2-4|TRBD1|TRBV28
ASSLRDRLAKNIQY
>TRBJ2-1|TRBD1|TRBV7-3
ASSPQQGSEQF
>TRBJ2-7|NA|TRBV5-1
ASSAQGYEQY
>TRBJ2-7|NA|TRBV27
ASRKRYEQY
>TRBJ2-7|NA|TRBV9
ASSGRGYEQY
>TRBJ2-5|TRBD2|TRBV2
ASSEVAGLAAETQY
>TRBJ1-1|NA|TRBV19
ASSTGTWENTEAF
>TRBJ2-3|NA|TRBV2
ASNVRSQGIGFGRTDTQY
>TRBJ2-7|NA|TRBV27
ASSLTRDFGDGRQY
>TRBJ2-7|NA|TRBV2
ASNPWEDGEQY
>TRBJ2-7|NA|TRBV10-3
AISEGHEQY
>TRBJ2-7|NA|TRBV5-1
ASSPSVSFVEQY